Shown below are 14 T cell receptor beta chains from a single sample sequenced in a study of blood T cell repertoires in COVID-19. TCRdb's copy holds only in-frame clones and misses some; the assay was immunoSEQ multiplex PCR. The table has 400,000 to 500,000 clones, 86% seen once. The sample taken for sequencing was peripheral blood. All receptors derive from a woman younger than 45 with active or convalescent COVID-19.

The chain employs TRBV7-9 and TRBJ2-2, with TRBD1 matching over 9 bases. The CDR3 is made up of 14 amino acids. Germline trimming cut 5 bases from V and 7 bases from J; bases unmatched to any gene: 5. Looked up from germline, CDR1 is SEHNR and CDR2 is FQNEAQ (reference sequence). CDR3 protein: CASSPGQGFGELFF. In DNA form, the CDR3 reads TGTGCCAGCAGCCCGGGACAGGGATTCGGGGAGCTGTTTTTT.

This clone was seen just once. The CDR3 nucleotides are TGCAGCTCGGGGCTGGATAGCGGGAGGGCCTTAAGTGAGCAGTTCTTC. It yields the protein CSSGLDSGRALSEQFF. The J gene is TRBJ2-1, the V gene TRBV29-1; TRBD2 aligns across 11 bases. J lost 9 bases, V lost 8 bases, and 18 bases had no gene match. Germline V gene data show CDR1 as SQVTM and CDR2 as ANQGSEA. The CDR3 has 16 amino acids.

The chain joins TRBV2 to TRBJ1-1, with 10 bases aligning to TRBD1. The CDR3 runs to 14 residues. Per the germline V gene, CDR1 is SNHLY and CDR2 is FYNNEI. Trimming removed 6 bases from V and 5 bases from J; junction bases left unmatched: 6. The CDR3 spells CASRKTGGLTEAFF. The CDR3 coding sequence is TGTGCCAGCAGGAAGACAGGGGGCTTGACTGAAGCTTTCTTT.

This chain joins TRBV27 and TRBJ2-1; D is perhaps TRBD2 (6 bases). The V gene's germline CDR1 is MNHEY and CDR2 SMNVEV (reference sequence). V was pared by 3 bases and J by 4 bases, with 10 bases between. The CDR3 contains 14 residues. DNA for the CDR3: TGTGCCAGCAGTTTGCGGGATGGATACAATGAGCAGTTCTTC. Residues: CASSLRDGYNEQFF.

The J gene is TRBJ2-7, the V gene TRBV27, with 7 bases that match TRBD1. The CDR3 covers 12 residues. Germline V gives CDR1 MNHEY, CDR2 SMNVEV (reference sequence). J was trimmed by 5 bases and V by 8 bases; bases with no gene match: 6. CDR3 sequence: CASGTDPDEQYF. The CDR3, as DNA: TGTGCCAGCGGGACAGACCCCGACGAGCAGTACTTC.

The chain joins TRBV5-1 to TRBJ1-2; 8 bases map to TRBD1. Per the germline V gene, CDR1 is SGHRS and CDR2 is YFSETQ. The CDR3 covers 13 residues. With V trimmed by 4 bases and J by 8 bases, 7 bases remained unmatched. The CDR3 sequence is CASSERTGTGYTF. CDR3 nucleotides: TGCGCCAGCAGCGAAAGGACAGGGACCGGCTACACCTTC. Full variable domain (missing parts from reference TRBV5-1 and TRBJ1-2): KAGVTQTPRYLIKTRGQQVTLSCSPISGHRSVSWYQQTPGQGLQFLFEYFSETQRNKGNFPGRFSGRQFSNSRSEMNVSTLELGDSALYLCASSERTGTGYTFGSGTRLTVV.

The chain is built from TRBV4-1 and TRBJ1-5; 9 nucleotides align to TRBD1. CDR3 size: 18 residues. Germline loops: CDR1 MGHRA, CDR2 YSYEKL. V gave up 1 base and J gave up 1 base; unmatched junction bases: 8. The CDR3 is CASSQGFGTGRSNQPQHF. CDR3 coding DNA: TGCGCCAGCAGCCAAGGATTCGGGACAGGGAGGAGCAATCAGCCCCAGCATTTT.

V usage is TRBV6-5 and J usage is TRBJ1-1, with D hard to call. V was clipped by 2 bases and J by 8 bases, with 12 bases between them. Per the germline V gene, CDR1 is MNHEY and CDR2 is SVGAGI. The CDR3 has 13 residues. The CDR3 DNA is TGTGCCAGCAGTTACCTTGAGGCAGCGGAAGCTTTCTTT. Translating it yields CASSYLEAAEAFF.

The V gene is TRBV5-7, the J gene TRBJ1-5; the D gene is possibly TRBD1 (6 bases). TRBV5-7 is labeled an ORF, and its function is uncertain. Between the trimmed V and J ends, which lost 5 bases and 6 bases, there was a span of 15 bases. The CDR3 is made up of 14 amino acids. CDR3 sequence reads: CASRLRGDGQPQHF. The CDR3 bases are TGTGCCAGCAGACTCAGGGGCGACGGTCAGCCCCAGCATTTT.

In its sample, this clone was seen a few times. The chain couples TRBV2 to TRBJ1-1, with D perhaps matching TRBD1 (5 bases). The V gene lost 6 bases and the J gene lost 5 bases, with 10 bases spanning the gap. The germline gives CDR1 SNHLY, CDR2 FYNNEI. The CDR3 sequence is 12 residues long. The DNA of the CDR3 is TGTGCCAGCAGAGGGGTGGGGACTGAAGCTTTCTTT. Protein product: CASRGVGTEAFF.

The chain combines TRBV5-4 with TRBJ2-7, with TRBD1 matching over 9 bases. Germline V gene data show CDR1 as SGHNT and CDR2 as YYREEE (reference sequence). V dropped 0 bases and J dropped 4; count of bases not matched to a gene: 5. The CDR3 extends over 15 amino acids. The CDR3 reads CASSLAGQGSYEQYF. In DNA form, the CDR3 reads TGTGCCAGCAGCTTGGCGGGACAGGGATCGTACGAGCAGTACTTC.

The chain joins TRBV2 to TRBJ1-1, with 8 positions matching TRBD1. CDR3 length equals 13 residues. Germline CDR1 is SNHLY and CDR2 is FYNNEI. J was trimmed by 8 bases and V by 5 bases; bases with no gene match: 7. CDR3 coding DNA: TGTGCCAGCAGTACCACAGGGGGAGCCGAAGCTTTCTTT. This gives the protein CASSTTGGAEAFF. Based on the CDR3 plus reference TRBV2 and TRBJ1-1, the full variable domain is EPEVTQTPSHQVTQMGQEVILRCVPISNHLYFYWYRQILGQKVEFLVSFYNNEISEKSEIFDDQFSVERPDGSNFTLKIRSTKLEDSAMYFCASSTTGGAEAFFGQGTRLTVV.

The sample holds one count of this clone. Here the CDR3 reads CATTVTRHIYTF. Written as DNA, the CDR3 is TGTGCCACCACGGTCACTAGACACATCTACACCTTC. The chain combines TRBV24-1 with TRBJ1-2; D gene ambiguous. The CDR3 sequence is 12 residues long. CDR1 KGHDR and CDR2 SFDVKD come from the germline V gene. V lost 8 bases to trimming and J lost 10 bases, with 16 bases between them.

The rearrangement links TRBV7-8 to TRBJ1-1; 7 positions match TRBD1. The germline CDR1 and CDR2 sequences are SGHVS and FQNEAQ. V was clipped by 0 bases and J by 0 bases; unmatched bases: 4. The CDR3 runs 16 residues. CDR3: CASSLAFQGVNTEAFF. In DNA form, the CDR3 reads TGTGCCAGCAGCTTAGCATTCCAGGGGGTGAACACTGAAGCTTTCTTT.